This T cell receptor (beta chain) was sequenced during a study of tumor-infiltrating lymphocytes in primary liver carcinoma. For the study at large: Every sample contained roughly 3.5 to 8 million productive TCRbeta reads, and these numbers were similar from one tissue type to another. The study's findings and limits: The 250 largest clones made up significantly more of tumor than blood repertoires (p = 0.039).

The germline gives CDR1 SGHAT, CDR2 FQNNGV. Trimming removed 1 base from V and 7 bases from J, with 21 bases in between. This CDR3 is built from 17 residues. Starting material of 450 to 500 ng total RNA yielded TCR beta cDNA via a constant-region primer. Investigators got TCR beta libraries out of three nested multiplex PCR rounds, done with slightly modified ARM-PCR. The opening two PCR rounds, ten to eleven cycles each, paired TRBV1-TRBV30 forward primers with a C-beta reverse primer. TCRdb reprocessed the multiplex PCR reads with MiXCR, giving one entry per CDR3 protein. The sample yields 95,000 to 150,000 distinct CDR3 sequences, around two thirds seen once. Bulk tissue was left unsorted, and RNA and DNA were co-extracted from about 20-30 mg of it. Concerning this clonotype itself: The antigen is not known.

This receptor was taken from a woman aged 55-70 years with primary liver carcinoma and hepatitis B virus infection. The V call is TRBV11-2, the J call TRBJ2-3, with a tentative D call TRBD1 (6 bases). Input material: liver tumor tissue from sampling region 1. The subset here: tumor region T1, superior pole. CDR3 DNA sequence: TGTGCCAGCAGCTTAGGGGGGCTAACGTACGCGTCAAATACGCAGTATTTT. Protein product: CASSLGGLTYASNTQYF.